The sequence of this T cell receptor (beta chain) was determined in a study of blood T cell repertoires in COVID-19. Background on the study: Sites across the United States, Italy and Spain contributed samples from acute and convalescent COVID-19. T cells, B-cell-depleted T cells, or PBMCs supplied cDNA or gDNA.

This clone has a handful of counts. In the authors' methods: Nucleated cell number was recorded as an estimate derived from reference gene primer amplification. Profiling relied on immunoSEQ multiplex PCR, and the TCRdb table lists in-frame clones only, not all of them. V, J and clone size are taken as reported in that table, and D and trimming were inferred from the DNA itself. Among approximately 93,000 clones listed, around 79% were seen once. CDR1 and CDR2 (germline): SGDLS, YYNGEE. The CDR3 runs 15 residues. The ends were cut back, 0 bases at V and 4 bases at J, with 13 bases in the middle. Sequencing input: peripheral blood. The J gene is TRBJ2-5, the V gene TRBV9, with a tentative D call TRBD1 (5 bases). The TCR sequence derives from a woman aged 80 or over with acute or convalescent COVID-19. This CDR3 is CASSVAGAGGETQYF. CDR3 in DNA: TGTGCCAGCAGCGTAGCTGGGGCTGGCGGAGAGACCCAGTACTTC. Full variable domain (rest looked up from reference TRBV9 and TRBJ2-5): DSGVTQTPKHLITATGQRVTLRCSPRSGDLSVYWYQQSLDQGLQFLIQYYNGEERAKGNILERFSAQQFPDLHSELNLSSLELGDSALYFCASSVAGAGGETQYFGPGTRLLVL.